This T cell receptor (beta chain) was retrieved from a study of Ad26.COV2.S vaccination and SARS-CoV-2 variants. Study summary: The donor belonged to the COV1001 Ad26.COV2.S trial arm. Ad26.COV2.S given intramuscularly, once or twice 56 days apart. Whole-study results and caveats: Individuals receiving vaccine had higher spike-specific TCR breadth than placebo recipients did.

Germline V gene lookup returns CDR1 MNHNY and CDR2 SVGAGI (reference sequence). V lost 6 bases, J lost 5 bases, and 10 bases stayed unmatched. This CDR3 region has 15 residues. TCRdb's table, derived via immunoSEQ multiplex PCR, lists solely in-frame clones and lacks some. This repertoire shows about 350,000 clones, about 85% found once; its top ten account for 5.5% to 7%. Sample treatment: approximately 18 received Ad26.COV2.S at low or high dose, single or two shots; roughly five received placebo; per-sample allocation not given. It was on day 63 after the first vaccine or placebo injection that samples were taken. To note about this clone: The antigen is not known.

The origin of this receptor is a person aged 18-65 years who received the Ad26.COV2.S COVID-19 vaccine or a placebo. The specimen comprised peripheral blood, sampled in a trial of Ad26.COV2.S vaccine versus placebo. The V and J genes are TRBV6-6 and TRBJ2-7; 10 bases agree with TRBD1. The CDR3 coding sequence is TGTGCCAGCAGGCGAACCGGGACAGGGGTACACGAGCAGTACTTC. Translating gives CASRRTGTGVHEQYF.